This TCR beta chain was sequenced during a study of shared clonotypes between healthy human individuals. Study-wide results and caveats: What rarefaction showed was incomplete sorted-subset sequencing despite large depth. It was the non-shared clonotypes that had lower generation probabilities than clonotypes shared by all four donors.

A deep-level run was used for the assay. Genomic DNA belonging to each subset was distributed in equal measure over several immunoSEQ plates. Data came from immunoSEQ multiplex PCR; TCRdb stores just in-frame clones and leaves some out. The repertoire consists of over a million clones, with about 75% occurring once and the leading ten covering approximately 1.5%. Only a few counts were recorded for this clone. Its target is unknown. CDR1 and CDR2 from the germline V gene are SGDLS and YYNGEE. CDR3 length equals 18 residues. With 3 bases removed from V and 0 bases from J, the gap between germline ends came to 20 bases.

The specimen sequenced was memory CD4+ T cells sorted from blood. The subset denotes: CD45RA-negative fraction. The chain couples TRBV9 to TRBJ2-3; D is perhaps TRBD2 (5 bases). The receptor's source is a man in his late teens or twenties in good health. The CDR3 protein is CASSGSPPGGSSTDTQYF. CDR3 in DNA: TGTGCCAGCAGCGGATCCCCCCCCGGCGGGTCTAGCACAGATACGCAGTATTTT.